Listed below are T cell receptor beta chains from one sample, sequenced in a study of blood T cells in healthy people across ages. MiXCR, run by TCRdb on the 5' RACE reads, gives a single entry per CDR3 protein. Among 600,000 to 650,000 distinct CDR3 sequences listed, 58% were seen once. The sequencing input was blood. The receptors derive from a man aged 60 to 69 in good health. The CDR3 runs from the conserved cysteine through the conserved F or W. Fields, in order: D gene, J gene, V gene, clone size, CDR3 protein, CDR3 DNA. D genes are given only for firm matches. Clone size is given for some rows only: seen once, a few or many times, or a class if the clone is expanded.

d_gene: -
j_gene: TRBJ2-3
v_gene: TRBV7-2
abundance: -
CDR3aa: CASSTRQYTDTQYF
CDR3nt: TGTGCCAGCAGCACCCGACAATACACAGATACGCAGTATTTT

d_gene: -
j_gene: TRBJ2-5
v_gene: TRBV2
abundance: few
CDR3aa: CASSSGQAIQETQYF
CDR3nt: TGTGCCAGCAGTTCAGGGCAGGCAATCCAAGAGACCCAGTACTTC

d_gene: -
j_gene: TRBJ2-3
v_gene: TRBV7-9
abundance: many
CDR3aa: CASSRDASTDTQYF
CDR3nt: TGTGCCAGCAGCAGGGACGCCAGCACAGATACGCAGTATTTT

d_gene: TRBD1
j_gene: TRBJ1-4
v_gene: TRBV15
abundance: -
CDR3aa: CATSRDRGATNEKLFF
CDR3nt: TGTGCCACCAGCAGGGACAGGGGGGCCACTAATGAAAAACTGTTTTTT

d_gene: -
j_gene: TRBJ1-1
v_gene: TRBV10-3
abundance: -
CDR3aa: CASKTVNTEAFF
CDR3nt: TGTGCCAGTAAGACAGTTAACACTGAAGCTTTCTTT

d_gene: TRBD1
j_gene: TRBJ1-4
v_gene: TRBV4-1
abundance: -
CDR3aa: CASSIGQGTTNEKLFF
CDR3nt: TGCGCCAGCAGCATTGGACAGGGCACAACTAATGAAAAACTGTTTTTT

d_gene: TRBD2
j_gene: TRBJ2-7
v_gene: TRBV6-6
abundance: -
CDR3aa: CASSMTSGGAGEQYF
CDR3nt: TGTGCCAGCAGTATGACTAGCGGGGGGGCTGGCGAGCAGTACTTC

d_gene: -
j_gene: TRBJ2-7
v_gene: TRBV6-5
abundance: -
CDR3aa: CASSLGHATRQYF
CDR3nt: TGTGCCAGTAGCCTTGGACACGCTACGAGGCAGTACTTC

d_gene: TRBD1
j_gene: TRBJ1-1
v_gene: TRBV28
abundance: -
CDR3aa: CASTSSAGGNTEAFF
CDR3nt: TGTGCCAGCACATCCTCGGCAGGGGGGAACACTGAAGCTTTCTTT

d_gene: -
j_gene: TRBJ1-4
v_gene: TRBV27
abundance: -
CDR3aa: CASSISGHPNEKPFF
CDR3nt: TGTGCCAGCAGTATCTCGGGACATCCTAATGAAAAACCGTTTTTT

d_gene: -
j_gene: TRBJ2-5
v_gene: TRBV12-3/TRBV12-4
abundance: -
CDR3aa: CASKGGSETQYF
CDR3nt: TGTGCCAGCAAAGGGGGGTCGGAGACCCAGTACTTC

d_gene: -
j_gene: TRBJ2-7
v_gene: TRBV6-2/TRBV6-3
abundance: few
CDR3aa: CASSYSGTGNYEQYF
CDR3nt: TGTGCCAGCAGTTACTCCGGGACGGGAAATTACGAGCAGTACTTC

d_gene: -
j_gene: TRBJ2-3
v_gene: TRBV10-3
abundance: few
CDR3aa: CAISQDVGFTDTQYF
CDR3nt: TGTGCCATCAGTCAGGACGTAGGCTTCACAGATACGCAGTATTTT

d_gene: -
j_gene: TRBJ1-5
v_gene: TRBV15
abundance: -
CDR3aa: CATSRGAGAVLPQHF
CDR3nt: TGTGCCACCAGCAGAGGGGCAGGGGCGGTACTGCCCCAGCATTTT

d_gene: TRBD1
j_gene: TRBJ2-5
v_gene: TRBV29-1
abundance: -
CDR3aa: CSVERQGAETQYF
CDR3nt: TGCAGCGTTGAGCGACAGGGGGCTGAGACCCAGTACTTC

d_gene: -
j_gene: TRBJ2-7
v_gene: TRBV5-4
abundance: -
CDR3aa: CASSPGQEYYEQYF
CDR3nt: TGTGCCAGCAGCCCTGGACAAGAGTACTACGAGCAGTACTTC

d_gene: -
j_gene: TRBJ2-1
v_gene: TRBV12-3/TRBV12-4
abundance: few
CDR3aa: CASSWELAHEGFF
CDR3nt: TGTGCCAGCAGTTGGGAGCTAGCCCACGAGGGGTTCTTC

d_gene: -
j_gene: TRBJ2-2
v_gene: TRBV24-1
abundance: -
CDR3aa: CATSEPLGAGELFF
CDR3nt: TGTGCCACCAGTGAGCCCCTGGGGGCCGGGGAGCTGTTTTTT

d_gene: TRBD2
j_gene: TRBJ2-1
v_gene: TRBV29-1
abundance: few
CDR3aa: CSVHTSGGSNEQFF
CDR3nt: TGCAGCGTTCACACTAGCGGGGGGTCCAATGAGCAGTTCTTC

d_gene: -
j_gene: TRBJ1-2
v_gene: TRBV4-1
abundance: -
CDR3aa: CASSQDPSSSYGYTF
CDR3nt: TGCGCCAGCAGCCAAGATCCCAGCTCATCCTATGGCTACACCTTC

d_gene: -
j_gene: TRBJ2-5
v_gene: TRBV5-5
abundance: -
CDR3aa: CASSWSETQYF
CDR3nt: TGTGCCAGCAGCTGGTCAGAGACCCAGTACTTC

d_gene: -
j_gene: TRBJ1-6
v_gene: TRBV2
abundance: -
CDR3aa: CASRGQRLPERTLHF
CDR3nt: TGTGCCAGCAGGGGTCAAAGATTACCGGAACGAACCCTCCACTTT

d_gene: -
j_gene: TRBJ2-1
v_gene: TRBV4-2
abundance: few
CDR3aa: CASSQAGRGYSEQFF
CDR3nt: TGTGCCAGCAGCCAAGCCGGTCGAGGGTACAGTGAGCAGTTCTTC

d_gene: TRBD1
j_gene: TRBJ2-7
v_gene: TRBV24-1
abundance: -
CDR3aa: CASGIRTGMYEQYF
CDR3nt: TGTGCCTCCGGGATTCGGACAGGGATGTACGAGCAGTACTTC

d_gene: -
j_gene: TRBJ2-1
v_gene: TRBV5-1
abundance: few
CDR3aa: CASSLVAGSEQFF
CDR3nt: TGCGCCAGCAGCTTGGTCGCGGGGTCTGAGCAGTTCTTC

d_gene: -
j_gene: TRBJ2-5
v_gene: TRBV10-2
abundance: -
CDR3aa: CASSEFSVEETQYF
CDR3nt: TGCGCCAGCAGTGAGTTTTCCGTCGAAGAGACCCAGTACTTC

d_gene: -
j_gene: TRBJ2-3
v_gene: TRBV5-1
abundance: -
CDR3aa: CASSLASISSTDMQYF
CDR3nt: TGCGCCAGCAGCTTGGCTAGCATTTCTAGCACAGATATGCAGTATTTT

d_gene: TRBD2
j_gene: TRBJ2-5
v_gene: TRBV10-3
abundance: few
CDR3aa: CAIRTAGEQETQYF
CDR3nt: TGTGCCATCAGGACAGCGGGGGAGCAAGAGACCCAGTACTTC

d_gene: TRBD2
j_gene: TRBJ2-5
v_gene: TRBV7-2
abundance: few
CDR3aa: CASSQLAGAAVETQYF
CDR3nt: TGTGCCAGCAGCCAACTAGCGGGGGCTGCCGTGGAGACCCAGTACTTC

d_gene: TRBD2
j_gene: TRBJ2-7
v_gene: TRBV5-1
abundance: many
CDR3aa: CASSPGTSGYEQYF
CDR3nt: TGCGCCAGCAGCCCCGGGACTAGCGGCTACGAGCAGTACTTC

d_gene: -
j_gene: TRBJ2-5
v_gene: TRBV25-1
abundance: -
CDR3aa: CASSSRDFAPQYF
CDR3nt: TGTGCCAGCAGTTCCCGGGACTTCGCTCCTCAGTACTTC